This note documents a single TCR beta chain sequence. The data stem from a study of T cells in tuberculosis. Time point of the sample: new active TB diagnosis, blood taken before or within 7 days of starting treatment. The CDR3 is 13 amino acids. V shed 1 base and J shed 3 bases, with 6 bases lying between them. Germline V gene sequence: CDR1 MNHNS, CDR2 SASEGT. Sequenced by immunoSEQ multiplex PCR; TCRdb stores in-frame clones only, minus some. The sample yields about 30,000 clones, about 91% seen once. The chain carries TRBV6-1 and TRBJ1-1; D gene ambiguous. This clonotype was sampled from an adult with tuberculosis. Sequencing was performed on PBMCs, taken at tuberculosis diagnosis. CDR3 sequence: CASSEGPYTEAFF. Written as DNA, the CDR3 is TGTGCCAGCAGTGAAGGGCCCTACACTGAAGCTTTCTTT.